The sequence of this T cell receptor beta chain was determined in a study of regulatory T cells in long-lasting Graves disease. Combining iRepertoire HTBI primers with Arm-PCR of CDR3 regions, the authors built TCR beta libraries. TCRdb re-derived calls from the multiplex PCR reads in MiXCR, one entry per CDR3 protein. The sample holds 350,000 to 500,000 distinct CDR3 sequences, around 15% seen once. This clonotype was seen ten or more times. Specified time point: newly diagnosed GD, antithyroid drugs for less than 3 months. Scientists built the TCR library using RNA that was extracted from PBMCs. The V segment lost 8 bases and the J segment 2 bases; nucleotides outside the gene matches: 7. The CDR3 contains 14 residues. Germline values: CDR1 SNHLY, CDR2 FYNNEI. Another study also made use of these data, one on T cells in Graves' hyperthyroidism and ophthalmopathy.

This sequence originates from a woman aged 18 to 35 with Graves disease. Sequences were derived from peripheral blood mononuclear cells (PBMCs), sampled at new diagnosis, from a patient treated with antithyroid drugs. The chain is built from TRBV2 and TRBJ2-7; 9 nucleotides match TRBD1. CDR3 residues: CASRLGQGTYEQYF. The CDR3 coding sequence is TGTGCCAGCCGTCTCGGACAGGGGACCTACGAGCAGTACTTC.